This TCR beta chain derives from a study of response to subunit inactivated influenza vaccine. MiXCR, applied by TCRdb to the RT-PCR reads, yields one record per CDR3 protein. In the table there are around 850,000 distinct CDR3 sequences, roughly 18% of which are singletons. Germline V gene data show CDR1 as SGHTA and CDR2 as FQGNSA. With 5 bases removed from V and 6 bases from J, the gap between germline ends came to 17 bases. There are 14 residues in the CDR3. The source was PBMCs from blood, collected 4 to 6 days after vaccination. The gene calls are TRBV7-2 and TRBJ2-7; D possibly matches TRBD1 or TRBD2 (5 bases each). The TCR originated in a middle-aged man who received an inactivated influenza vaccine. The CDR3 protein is CASSIGVGPSEQYF. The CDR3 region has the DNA TGTGCCAGCAGCATCGGGGTGGGGCCAAGCGAGCAGTACTTC. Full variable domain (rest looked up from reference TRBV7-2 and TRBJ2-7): GAGVSQSPSNKVTEKGKDVELRCDPISGHTALYWYRQSLGQGLEFLIYFQGNSAPDKSGLPSDRFSAERTGGSVSTLTIQRTQQEDSAVYLCASSIGVGPSEQYFGPGTRLTVT.